The clone carrying this T cell receptor beta chain turned up a few times. This CDR3 contains 17 residues. The trim removed 1 base at V and 5 bases at J, leaving 9 bases unmatched. The germline CDR1 and CDR2 sequences are SGHNT and YYREEE (reference sequence). This sample is drawn from a study of blood T cell repertoires in COVID-19. About the study: Acute and convalescent COVID-19 samples came from the United States, Italy and Spain. T cells, B-cell-depleted T cells, or PBMCs supplied cDNA or gDNA.

The authors' processing: Reference gene primer amplification gave estimated nucleated cell counts. Here immunoSEQ multiplex PCR was the method, and the copy in TCRdb shows in-frame clones only, minus some. The DNA was the basis for D and trimming; V, J and clone size are from that table. The sample yields about 140,000 clones, approximately 89% seen once. This chain uses TRBV5-4 with TRBJ1-1; 12 positions agree with TRBD1. This clonotype originated in a woman aged 45-65 years with acute or convalescent COVID-19. Sequenced: peripheral blood. CDR3 nucleotides: TGTGCCAGCAGCTTGAGGGACAGGGGGCGGCTAGGAACTGAAGCTTTCTTT. Protein product: CASSLRDRGRLGTEAFF. Together with reference TRBV5-4 and TRBJ1-1, the CDR3 gives the full variable domain: ETGVTQSPTHLIKTRGQQVTLRCSSQSGHNTVSWYQQALGQGPQFIFQYYREEENGRGNFPPRFSGLQFPNYSSELNVNALELDDSALYLCASSLRDRGRLGTEAFFGQGTRLTVV.